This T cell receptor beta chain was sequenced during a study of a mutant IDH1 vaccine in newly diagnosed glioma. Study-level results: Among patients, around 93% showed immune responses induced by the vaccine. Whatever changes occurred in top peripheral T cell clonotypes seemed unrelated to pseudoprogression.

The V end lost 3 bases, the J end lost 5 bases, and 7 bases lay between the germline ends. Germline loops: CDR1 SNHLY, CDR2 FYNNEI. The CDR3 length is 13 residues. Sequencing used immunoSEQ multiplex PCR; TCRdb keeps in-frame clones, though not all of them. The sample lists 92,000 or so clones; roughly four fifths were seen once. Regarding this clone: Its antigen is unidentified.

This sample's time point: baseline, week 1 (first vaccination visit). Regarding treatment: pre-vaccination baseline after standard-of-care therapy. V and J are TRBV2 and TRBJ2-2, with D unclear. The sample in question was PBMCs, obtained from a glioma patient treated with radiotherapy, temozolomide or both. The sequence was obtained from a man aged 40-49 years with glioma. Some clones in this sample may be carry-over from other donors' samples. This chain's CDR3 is CASSERPTGELFF. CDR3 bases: TGTGCCAGCAGTGAGCGCCCTACCGGGGAGCTGTTTTTT.